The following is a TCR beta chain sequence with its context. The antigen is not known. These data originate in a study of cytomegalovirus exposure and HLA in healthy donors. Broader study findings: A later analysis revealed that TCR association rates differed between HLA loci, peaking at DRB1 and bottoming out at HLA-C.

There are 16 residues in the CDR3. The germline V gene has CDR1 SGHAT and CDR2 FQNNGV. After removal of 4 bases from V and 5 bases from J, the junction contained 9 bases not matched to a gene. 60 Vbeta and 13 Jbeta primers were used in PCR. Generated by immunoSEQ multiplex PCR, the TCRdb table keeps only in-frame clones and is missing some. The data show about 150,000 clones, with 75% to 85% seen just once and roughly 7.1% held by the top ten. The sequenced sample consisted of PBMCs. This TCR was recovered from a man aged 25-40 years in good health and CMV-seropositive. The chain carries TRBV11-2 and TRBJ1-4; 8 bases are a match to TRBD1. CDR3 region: CASSWGFAGGNEKLFF. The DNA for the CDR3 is TGTGCCAGCAGCTGGGGTTTTGCAGGGGGCAATGAAAAACTGTTTTTT.